These 21 T cell receptor beta chains share one sample of origin, sequenced in a study of CD8 T cells in Susac syndrome (dated by TCRdb to the late 2010s). Library construction relied on the immunoSEQ multiplex PCR assay. RNA was extracted with the RNeasy kit and roughly 0.45 to 1 ug was reverse transcribed using random hexamers. TCRdb took the public reads, trimmed them with fastp at Q25, ran MiXCR for clone calling and kept in-frame beta chains. Identical CDR3 protein sequences are pooled into one entry, listed with their most common genes and DNA. Recorded for this sample are roughly 140,000 distinct CDR3 sequences; around 95% of them occurred a single time. Of the sample, around 0.21% falls within the top ten clones. The sample consisted of CD8+ T cells from PBMCs. Receptors originate from a human donor with multiple sclerosis.

V and J are TRBV27 and TRBJ2-7; tentative D call: TRBD1 (6 bases). Germline CDR1 reads MNHEY; CDR2 reads SMNVEV (reference sequence). The CDR3 extends over 14 amino acids. Trimming removed 3 bases from V and 6 bases from J, with 15 bases in between. CDR3 bases: TGTGCCAGCAGTTTGGCAGGGGCATTTCGCGAGCAGTACTTC. Its translation: CASSLAGAFREQYF.

The CDR3 DNA reads TGCAGTGCTAGAGATATCGAGTTGTTGGCCTACAATGAGCAGTTCTTC. Protein product: CSARDIELLAYNEQFF. The V call is TRBV20-1, the J call TRBJ2-1; no definite D call. Germline V lookup: CDR1 DFQATT, CDR2 SNEGSKA (reference sequence). Trimming took 0 bases from V and 2 from J, leaving 14 bases between them. This CDR3 has 16 residues.

J is TRBJ1-1 and V is TRBV4-1; possible D gene TRBD1, 5 bases. Germline CDR1 and CDR2: MGHRA and YSYEKL. CDR3 length equals 16 residues. Trimming left V 0 bases short and J 0 bases short, with 11 bases between. The CDR3 loop reads CASSQDRGGMNTEAFF. In nucleotides, the CDR3 is TGCGCCAGCAGCCAAGACCGGGGCGGAATGAACACTGAAGCTTTCTTT.

This rearrangement joins TRBV4-1 to TRBJ1-2, with a possible D match to TRBD1 (6 bases). Trimming took off 6 bases at V and 7 bases at J, with 18 bases between the two ends. This CDR3 has 14 residues. Germline loops: CDR1 MGHRA, CDR2 YSYEKL. CDR3 bases: TGCGCCAGCAGTCACTCGGGGGGCGCCGGTGGCTACACCTTC. Amino acids: CASSHSGGAGGYTF.

The chain employs TRBV25-1 and TRBJ2-1; D gene uncertain. V was cut by 4 bases and J by 0 bases, with 10 bases left in between. The germline CDR1 and CDR2 sequences are MGHDK and SYGVNS. CDR3 length: 15 amino acids. The CDR3 protein is CASSGTASSYNEQFF. In DNA, the CDR3 is TGTGCCAGCAGTGGAACAGCGAGCTCCTACAATGAGCAGTTCTTC.

V usage is TRBV7-2 and J usage is TRBJ1-1, with 7 bases identical to TRBD1. CDR3 size: 13 residues. V lost 3 bases, J lost 11 bases, and 9 bases stayed unmatched. CDR1 and CDR2 from the germline V gene are SGHTA and FQGNSA. CDR3 bases: TGTGCCAGCAGCTTGTCAGGGCCCAGGGGGGCTTTCTTT. Translating gives CASSLSGPRGAFF. The full variable domain, its missing parts supplied by reference TRBV7-2 and TRBJ1-1, is GAGVSQSPSNKVTEKGKDVELRCDPISGHTALYWYRQSLGQGLEFLIYFQGNSAPDKSGLPSDRFSAERTGGSVSTLTIQRTQQEDSAVYLCASSLSGPRGAFFGQGTRLTVV.

This chain links TRBV5-6 with TRBJ1-1; 8 nucleotides align to TRBD1. With V trimmed by 4 bases and J by 4 bases, 9 bases remained unmatched. The germline CDR1 and CDR2 sequences are SGHDT and YYEEEE. This CDR3 is built from 15 residues. The DNA of the CDR3 is TGTGCCAGCAGCGCGGGGACAGGTTTGGGCACTGAAGCTTTCTTT. Protein product: CASSAGTGLGTEAFF.

This clonotype appeared once. The chain joins TRBV12-3 or TRBV12-4 to TRBJ2-1, with 9 bases identical to TRBD1. V dropped 7 bases and J dropped 7; count of bases not matched to a gene: 11. This CDR3 comprises 15 residues. This chain's CDR3 is CASTMTGGNRNEQFF. In DNA, the CDR3 is TGTGCCAGCACTATGACAGGGGGTAATCGGAATGAGCAGTTCTTC.

This chain links TRBV12-3 or TRBV12-4 with TRBJ2-2; TRBD1 matches at 9 bases. Trimming at V came to 5 bases and at J to 5 bases, leaving 9 bases not matched to a gene. The CDR3 loop spans 16 amino acids. CDR3 sequence reads: CASSPFRDRDTGELFF. The CDR3 bases are TGTGCCAGCAGTCCCTTCCGGGACAGGGATACCGGGGAGCTGTTTTTT.

The chain recombines TRBV7-6 with TRBJ1-5; D ambiguous. The CDR3 extends over 14 amino acids. Trimming removed 9 bases from V and 6 bases from J, with 18 bases in between. Germline-derived CDR1 and CDR2 are SGHVS and FNYEAQ. DNA for the CDR3: TGTGCCAGTACCGCGGGAGGGTTAGGTCAGCCCCAGCATTTT. This sequence encodes CASTAGGLGQPQHF.

V gene TRBV14 combines with J gene TRBJ1-3, with D unresolved. Per the germline V gene, CDR1 is SGHDN and CDR2 is FVKESK. The CDR3 extends over 14 amino acids. Trimming shortened V by 0 bases and J by 5 bases, and 8 bases separated the two germline ends. The CDR3 spells CASSQERRRNTIYF. CDR3 nucleotides: TGTGCCAGCAGCCAAGAACGTAGGCGAAACACCATATATTTT. The full variable domain, its missing parts supplied by reference TRBV14 and TRBJ1-3, is EAGVTQFPSHSVIEKGQTVTLRCDPISGHDNLYWYRRVMGKEIKFLLHFVKESKQDESGMPNNRFLAERTGGTYSTLKVQPAELEDSGVYFCASSQERRRNTIYFGEGSWLTVV.

The chain links TRBV28 to TRBJ1-2; 8 bases line up with TRBD1. CDR3 size: 14 residues. V was pared by 5 bases and J by 6 bases, with 8 bases of the junction left unmatched. Germline V CDR1 and CDR2: MDHEN, SYDVKM. The CDR3 DNA reads as TGTGCCAGCAGTGCCTCGGCAGGGGGCGATGGCTACACCTTC. The encoded protein is CASSASAGGDGYTF.

The chain links TRBV12-3 or TRBV12-4 to TRBJ2-3; possible D gene TRBD1, 6 bases. The CDR3 runs to 13 residues. The V end was cut by 6 bases, the J end by 6 bases, with 13 bases between. CDR3 bases: TGTGCCAGCAGAAACAGGGTCCAGGATACGCAGTATTTT. Protein sequence: CASRNRVQDTQYF.

The genes are TRBV6-2 or TRBV6-3 and TRBJ2-3, with D perhaps TRBD2 (6 bases). With 6 bases removed from V and 5 bases from J, the gap between germline ends came to 12 bases. The length of the CDR3 is 13 residues. CDR1 and CDR2 from the germline V gene are MNHEY and SVGEGT. The CDR3 sequence is CASSWRGGDTQYF. The CDR3 region has the DNA TGTGCCAGCAGCTGGAGGGGAGGAGATACGCAGTATTTT.

CDR3 residues: CASSGPEDRNGYTF. The CDR3, as DNA: TGCGCCAGCAGCGGCCCGGAGGACAGAAATGGCTACACCTTC. The chain couples TRBV5-1 to TRBJ1-2, with D perhaps matching TRBD1 (6 bases). The CDR3 length is 14 residues. From germline, CDR1 is SGHRS and CDR2 YFSETQ. V was shortened by 4 bases and J by 6 bases, with 16 bases between the two germline ends.

This rearrangement joins TRBV29-1 to TRBJ2-1; the D gene is possibly TRBD2 (7 bases). V was cut by 1 base and J by 1 base, with 14 bases left in between. The CDR3 sequence is 16 residues long. Looked up from germline, CDR1 is SQVTM and CDR2 is ANQGSEA. CDR3 protein: CSVEGVRGASYNEQFF. In DNA, the CDR3 is TGCAGCGTTGAAGGGGTTCGGGGGGCGTCCTACAATGAGCAGTTCTTC.

This rearrangement joins TRBV20-1 to TRBJ1-1; 9 bases align to TRBD1. This CDR3 spans 12 amino acids. After removal of 7 bases from V and 5 bases from J, the junction contained 5 bases not matched to a gene. Germline CDR1 DFQATT, CDR2 SNEGSKA (reference sequence). DNA for the CDR3: TGCAGTGGCCGGGACAGGGCGACTGAAGCTTTCTTT. This translates into CSGRDRATEAFF.

This rearrangement joins TRBV5-6 to TRBJ1-2, with D hard to call. Per the germline V gene, CDR1 is SGHDT and CDR2 is YYEEEE. The CDR3 extends over 14 amino acids. V lost 0 bases and J lost 2, with 8 bases in between. DNA for the CDR3: TGTGCCAGCAGCTTGGAACCAGAGAACTATGGCTACACCTTC. Translation gives CASSLEPENYGYTF.

The chain recombines TRBV12-3 or TRBV12-4 with TRBJ1-4; tentatively, D is TRBD1 (6 bases). This CDR3 is built from 16 residues. V was shortened by 5 bases and J by 0 bases, with 13 bases between the two germline ends. CDR3 nucleotides: TGTGCCAGCAGTCCCGGACAGCGTGCAACTAATGAAAAACTGTTTTTT. As protein: CASSPGQRATNEKLFF.

The chain employs TRBV9 and TRBJ2-7; 8 bases match TRBD1. CDR3 length: 15 amino acids. Germline V CDR1 and CDR2: SGDLS, YYNGEE. The trim removed 0 bases at V and 2 bases at J, leaving 4 bases unmatched. The CDR3 region has the DNA TGTGCCAGCAGCGTAGACGGACAGGGAGCCTACGAGCAGTACTTC. Its translation: CASSVDGQGAYEQYF. The full variable domain, completed using reference TRBV9 and TRBJ2-7, is DSGVTQTPKHLITATGQRVTLRCSPRSGDLSVYWYQQSLDQGLQFLIQYYNGEERAKGNILERFSAQQFPDLHSELNLSSLELGDSALYFCASSVDGQGAYEQYFGPGTRLTVT.

V gene TRBV2 combines with J gene TRBJ2-7, with TRBD1 as a possible D gene (5 bases). With 7 bases removed from V and 5 bases from J, the gap between germline ends came to 12 bases. The CDR3 covers 12 residues. Germline CDR1 reads SNHLY; CDR2 reads FYNNEI. The CDR3 loop reads CASKGRVHEQYF. The CDR3 DNA follows: TGTGCCAGCAAAGGCAGGGTGCACGAGCAGTACTTC.